What follows is one T cell receptor (beta chain) and its context. The data were obtained in a study of blood T cell repertoires in COVID-19. Study-level background: Sample material is recorded as cDNA or gDNA derived from T cells, B-cell-depleted T cells, or PBMCs.

In the authors' methods: Scientists estimated how many nucleated cells there were by amplifying reference gene primers. The data were produced by immunoSEQ multiplex PCR, yet TCRdb's version contains in-frame clones alone and is incomplete. The V and J calls and clone size were taken over from that table, and D and trimming were inferred from the DNA. Of about 160,000 clones listed, 82% are singletons. Recovered status in Cohort 3 required two negative PCRs, clearance, or symptom resolution. The sequence was obtained from a man aged 55 to 70 who had recovered from COVID-19. The sequencing sample was made of PBMCs or T cells enriched from blood (not recorded which).

The CDR3 bases are TGTGCCAGCAGCTCGGGACAGGGGGTCATAAGTGAAAAACTGTTTTTT. It specifies CASSSGQGVISEKLFF. The V call is TRBV7-2, the J call TRBJ1-4; 11 bases are a match to TRBD1. Germline CDR1 reads SGHTA; CDR2 reads FQGNSA. The trim removed 4 bases at V and 7 bases at J, leaving 8 bases unmatched. The CDR3 has 16 residues. The full variable domain, with the rest looked up from reference TRBV7-2 and TRBJ1-4, is GAGVSQSPSNKVTEKGKDVELRCDPISGHTALYWYRQSLGQGLEFLIYFQGNSAPDKSGLPSDRFSAERTGGSVSTLTIQRTQQEDSAVYLCASSSGQGVISEKLFFGSGTQLSVL.